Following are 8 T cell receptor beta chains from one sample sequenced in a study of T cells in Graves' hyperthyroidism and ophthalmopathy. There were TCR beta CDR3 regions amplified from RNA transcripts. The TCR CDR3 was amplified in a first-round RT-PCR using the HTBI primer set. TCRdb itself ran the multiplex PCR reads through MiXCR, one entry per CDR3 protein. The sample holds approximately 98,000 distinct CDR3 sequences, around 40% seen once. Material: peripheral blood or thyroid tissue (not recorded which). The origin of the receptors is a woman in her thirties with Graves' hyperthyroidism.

The CDR3 DNA reads as TGTGCCAGCAGTGGGACGGGGGCCGCCTATGGCTACACCTTC. Encoded protein: CASSGTGAAYGYTF. The J gene is TRBJ1-2, the V gene TRBV27; tentative D call: TRBD1 (6 bases). The CDR3 has 14 amino acids. Germline CDR1 and CDR2: MNHEY and SMNVEV (reference sequence). Trimming took off 5 bases at V and 4 bases at J, with 14 bases between the two ends.

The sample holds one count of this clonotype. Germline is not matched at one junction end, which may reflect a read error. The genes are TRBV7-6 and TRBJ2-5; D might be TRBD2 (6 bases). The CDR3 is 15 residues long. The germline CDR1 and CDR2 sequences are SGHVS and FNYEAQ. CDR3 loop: CASSLAASVREAQYF. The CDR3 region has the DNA TGTGCCAGCAGTTTAGCTGCTAGCGTCAGAGAGGCCCAGTACTTC.

This CDR3 reads CASSFVELAGAYEQYF. The DNA of the CDR3 is TGTGCCAGCAGTTTCGTAGAGCTAGCGGGAGCCTACGAGCAGTACTTC. The chain joins TRBV28 to TRBJ2-7; 10 bases are a match to TRBD2. The ends lost 3 bases at V and 2 bases at J; junction bases unmatched: 7. Germline lookup yields CDR1 MDHEN and CDR2 SYDVKM. The CDR3 runs to 16 residues. The entire variable domain, with the rest obtained from reference TRBV28 and TRBJ2-7, is as follows: DVKVTQSSRYLVKRTGEKVFLECVQDMDHENMFWYRQDPGLGLRLIYFSYDVKMKEKGDIPEGYSVSREKKERFSLILESASTNQTSMYLCASSFVELAGAYEQYFGPGTRLTVT.

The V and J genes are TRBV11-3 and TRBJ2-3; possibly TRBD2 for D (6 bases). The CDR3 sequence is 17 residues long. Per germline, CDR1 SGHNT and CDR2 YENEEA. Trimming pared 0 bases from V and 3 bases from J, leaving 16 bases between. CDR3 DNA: TGTGCCAGCAGCTTAGATCTGATCCGGAGGGGTACAGATACGCAGTATTTT. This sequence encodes CASSLDLIRRGTDTQYF.

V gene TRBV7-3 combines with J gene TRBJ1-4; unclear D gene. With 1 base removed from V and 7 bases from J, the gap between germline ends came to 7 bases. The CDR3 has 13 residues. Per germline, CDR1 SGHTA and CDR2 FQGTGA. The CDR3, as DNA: TGTGCCAGCAGCTTAAGCGGCACTGAAAAACTGTTTTTT. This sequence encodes CASSLSGTEKLFF.

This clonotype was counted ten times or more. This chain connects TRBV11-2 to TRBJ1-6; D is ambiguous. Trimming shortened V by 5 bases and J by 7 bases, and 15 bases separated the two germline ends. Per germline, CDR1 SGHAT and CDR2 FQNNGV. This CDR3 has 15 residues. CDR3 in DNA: TGTGCCAGCAGCCGGAGAGGGTCTGCGAATTCACCCCTCCACTTT. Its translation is CASSRRGSANSPLHF.

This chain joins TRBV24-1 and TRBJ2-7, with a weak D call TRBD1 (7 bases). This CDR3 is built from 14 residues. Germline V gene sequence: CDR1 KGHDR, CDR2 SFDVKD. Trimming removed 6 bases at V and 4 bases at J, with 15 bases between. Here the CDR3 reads CATSQGGNGYEQYF. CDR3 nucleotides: TGTGCCACCAGTCAGGGGGGAAACGGGTACGAGCAGTACTTC.

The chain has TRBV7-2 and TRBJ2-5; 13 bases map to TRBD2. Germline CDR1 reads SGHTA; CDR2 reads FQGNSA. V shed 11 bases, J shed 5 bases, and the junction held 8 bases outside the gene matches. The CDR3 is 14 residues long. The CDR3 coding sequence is TGTGCCTGCGCGGGACTAGCGGGACTGGAGACCCAGTACTTC. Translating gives CACAGLAGLETQYF. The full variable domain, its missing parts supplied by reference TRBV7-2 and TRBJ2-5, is GAGVSQSPSNKVTEKGKDVELRCDPISGHTALYWYRQSLGQGLEFLIYFQGNSAPDKSGLPSDRFSAERTGGSVSTLTIQRTQQEDSAVYLCACAGLAGLETQYFGPGTRLLVL.